The 32 T cell receptor beta chains below come from one sample, sequenced in a study of cytomegalovirus exposure and HLA in healthy donors. The PCR employed 60 Vbeta primers together with 13 Jbeta primers. Produced via immunoSEQ multiplex PCR; TCRdb's table is partial and in-frame only. The sample lists roughly 120,000 clones; around 80% were seen once. The sequenced sample was PBMCs. The receptors derive from a female donor in good health and CMV-seropositive.

This clone was counted a single time. V and J are TRBV5-1 and TRBJ1-2, with a possible D match to TRBD1 (6 bases). The CDR3 covers 15 residues. The V gene lost 5 bases and the J gene lost 7 bases, with 21 bases spanning the gap. Germline lookup yields CDR1 SGHRS and CDR2 YFSETQ. The CDR3 nucleotides are TGCGCCAGCAGGCTGGCCCAGGGGCCCGATGGTGGCTACACCTTC. Translation: CASRLAQGPDGGYTF.

This CDR3 reads CAWRDWHYGYTF. CDR3 DNA: TGTGCCTGGAGAGACTGGCACTATGGCTACACCTTC. The chain is built from TRBV30 and TRBJ1-2, with D unclear. The germline V gene encodes CDR1 GTSNPN and CDR2 SVGIG (reference sequence). This CDR3 spans 12 amino acids. Trimming pared 3 bases from V and 3 bases from J, leaving 8 bases between.

This clone was observed a few times. The chain uses TRBV5-4 and TRBJ2-2; TRBD1 aligns across 8 bases. The CDR3 is 15 residues long. Germline CDR1 is SGHNT and CDR2 is YYREEE (reference sequence). The junction had 5 bases not matched to a gene; V was cut back by 2 bases and J by 5 bases. The CDR3 reads CASSLGQGVTGELFF. In DNA, the CDR3 is TGTGCCAGCAGCTTAGGACAGGGAGTAACCGGGGAGCTGTTTTTT.

The chain employs TRBV6-6 and TRBJ2-2; 10 bases agree with TRBD2. The J segment lost 7 bases and the V segment lost 4 bases, leaving 6 bases of the junction unmatched. Per germline, CDR1 MNHNY and CDR2 SVGAGI (reference sequence). The CDR3 extends over 15 amino acids. In nucleotides, the CDR3 is TGTGCCAGCAGTTCAGCGGGGGGGCCTTTCGGGGAGCTGTTTTTT. Amino acids: CASSSAGGPFGELFF.

The chain links TRBV6-5 to TRBJ2-1; D possibly corresponds to TRBD1 (6 bases). CDR1 is MNHEY and CDR2 is SVGAGI in the germline V gene. V was pared by 6 bases and J by 10 bases, with 10 bases between. The CDR3 is made up of 11 amino acids. Here the CDR3 reads CASSLTGEQFF. The DNA for the CDR3 is TGTGCCAGCAGCTTAACAGGGGAGCAGTTCTTC.

Concerning this clone: Compared with germline, one end of the junction differs, possibly owing to a read error. This chain uses TRBV7-9 with TRBJ1-4, with D uncertain. Germline V gene data show CDR1 as SEHNR and CDR2 as FQNEAQ (reference sequence). The CDR3 spans 12 residues. CDR3 amino acids: CSSSLPGSKLFF. The CDR3 nucleotides read TGTTCCAGCAGCTTACCGGGGTCTAAACTGTTTTTT.

Many counts were recorded for this clone. The genes are TRBV4-3 and TRBJ2-6; D possibly corresponds to TRBD2 (5 bases). CDR3 length: 16 residues. Trimming shortened V by 0 bases and J by 6 bases, and 12 bases separated the two germline ends. Germline CDR1 LGHNA, CDR2 YSLEER. The CDR3, as DNA: TGCGCCAGCAGCCAAGATGGAGAGGGTTCGGCCAACGTCCTGACTTTC. It translates to CASSQDGEGSANVLTF.

The chain has TRBV11-2 and TRBJ1-1; 9 positions agree with TRBD1. This CDR3 contains 15 residues. Germline values: CDR1 SGHAT, CDR2 FQNNGV. V lost 5 bases and J lost 3; bases outside the gene matches: 7. The chain's CDR3 is CASSPDRGMDTEAFF. The CDR3 nucleotides are TGTGCCAGCAGCCCAGACAGGGGGATGGACACTGAAGCTTTCTTT.

The chain uses TRBV7-2 and TRBJ2-1, with 8 bases matching TRBD1. CDR1 and CDR2 (germline): SGHTA, FQGNSA. CDR3 length: 16 amino acids. V was pared by 2 bases and J by 2 bases, with 5 bases of the junction left unmatched. Written as DNA, the CDR3 is TGTGCCAGCAGCTTACAGGGGGCGGGCACCTACAATGAGCAGTTCTTC. This encodes CASSLQGAGTYNEQFF.

This chain connects TRBV6-1 to TRBJ1-5; the D gene is possibly TRBD1 (5 bases). Germline V gene data show CDR1 as MNHNS and CDR2 as SASEGT. This CDR3 contains 17 residues. Between the trimmed V and J ends, which lost 0 bases and 6 bases, there was a span of 18 bases. The chain's CDR3 is CASSEALLGGEVQPQHF. The DNA of the CDR3 is TGTGCCAGCAGTGAAGCGCTTCTAGGAGGGGAGGTTCAGCCCCAGCATTTT.

This clone was found once. The chain joins TRBV5-1 to TRBJ1-5; 7 bases are shared with TRBD1. The CDR3 covers 15 residues. The J segment lost 7 bases and the V segment lost 4 bases, leaving 11 bases of the junction unmatched. The germline gives CDR1 SGHRS, CDR2 YFSETQ. The CDR3 is CASSPGDSTQQPQHF. The CDR3 bases are TGCGCCAGCAGCCCTGGGGACAGTACCCAACAGCCCCAGCATTTT.

The chain carries TRBV4-1 and TRBJ1-2, with 7 bases matching TRBD1. Germline trimming cut 1 base from V and 0 bases from J; bases unmatched to any gene: 8. This CDR3 region has 17 residues. The germline gives CDR1 MGHRA, CDR2 YSYEKL. For the CDR3, the DNA is TGCGCCAGCAGCCAAGTACGGGGTCAGGGGGCTAACTATGGCTACACCTTC. It is translated as CASSQVRGQGANYGYTF.

The V gene is TRBV2, the J gene TRBJ1-6; 11 nucleotides align to TRBD1. Germline-derived CDR1 and CDR2 are SNHLY and FYNNEI. This CDR3 has 13 residues. The trim removed 8 bases at V and 7 bases at J, leaving 1 base unmatched. The CDR3 here is CASGQGANSPLHF. The CDR3 bases are TGTGCCAGCGGACAGGGGGCAAATTCACCCCTCCACTTT.

Only a few counts were recorded for this clone. The chain couples TRBV7-2 to TRBJ2-3, with D perhaps TRBD1 (6 bases). The CDR3 is 14 amino acids. Trimming stripped 8 bases from V and 6 bases from J, with 18 bases between. The V gene's germline CDR1 is SGHTA and CDR2 FQGNSA. CDR3 sequence (DNA): TGTGCCAGCGGACCTCTCAGGGGCAGGGATACGCAGTATTTT. It translates to CASGPLRGRDTQYF.

The V gene is TRBV29-1, the J gene TRBJ1-1, with 8 bases aligning to TRBD1. The CDR3 totals 16 residues. Germline-derived CDR1 and CDR2 are SQVTM and ANQGSEA. The trim removed 4 bases at V and 7 bases at J, leaving 17 bases unmatched. The CDR3 nucleotides read TGCAGCGTTGGAGGACAGGGCAAGGGTGGGCTTCGTGAAGCTTTCTTT. Its translation is CSVGGQGKGGLREAFF.

Only a few counts were recorded for this clone. The chain employs TRBV11-2 and TRBJ1-2; the D gene is possibly TRBD1 (6 bases). The germline gives CDR1 SGHAT, CDR2 FQNNGV. The CDR3 spans 15 residues. Trimming took 0 bases from V and 4 from J, leaving 12 bases between them. The CDR3 DNA sequence: TGTGCCAGCAGCTTAGATGGGGGCTTCGTCTATGGCTACACCTTC. Its protein is CASSLDGGFVYGYTF.

This chain links TRBV7-9 with TRBJ2-7; TRBD2 matches 14 bases. The CDR3 sequence is 18 residues long. V shed 4 bases, J shed 0 bases, and the junction held 8 bases outside the gene matches. Germline CDR1 SEHNR, CDR2 FQNEAQ (reference sequence). CDR3 protein: CASSSRTSGGSSSYEQYF. CDR3 sequence (DNA): TGTGCCAGCAGCTCACGGACTAGCGGGGGGTCAAGCTCCTACGAGCAGTACTTC.

The chain recombines TRBV7-9 with TRBJ1-1, with 8 bases matching TRBD1. The V segment lost 6 bases and the J segment 4 bases; nucleotides outside the gene matches: 7. Per the germline V gene, CDR1 is SEHNR and CDR2 is FQNEAQ (reference sequence). The length of the CDR3 is 14 residues. The CDR3 DNA reads TGTGCCAGCAGTTCCGCCCAGGGGGCCACTGAAGCTTTCTTT. Residues: CASSSAQGATEAFF.

This clone has a single count. This chain links TRBV27 with TRBJ2-3, with a possible D match to TRBD2 (6 bases). Germline lookup yields CDR1 MNHEY and CDR2 SMNVEV (reference sequence). Trimming shortened V by 1 base and J by 6 bases, and 20 bases separated the two germline ends. The CDR3 is 17 residues long. The CDR3 DNA reads TGTGCCAGCAGTTTATTACGGGCGGCGGGCGGGATGGATACGCAGTATTTT. Translation gives CASSLLRAAGGMDTQYF.

The chain employs TRBV18 and TRBJ2-1, with TRBD1 matching 7 bases. V shed 6 bases, J shed 4 bases, and the junction held 6 bases outside the gene matches. Germline V gene lookup returns CDR1 KGHSH and CDR2 LQKENI. The CDR3 is made up of 14 amino acids. The CDR3 DNA follows: TGTGCCAGCTCCTCGGGACAGAGGTACAATGAGCAGTTCTTC. It specifies CASSSGQRYNEQFF.

The J gene is TRBJ1-2, the V gene TRBV29-1; 7 nucleotides agree with TRBD1. Germline CDR1 SQVTM, CDR2 ANQGSEA. The CDR3 has 15 residues. The V and J ends lost 1 base and 7 bases, in that order; junction bases with no gene match: 12. CDR3 sequence: CSVEGVETGLRGYTF. The CDR3 region has the DNA TGCAGCGTTGAAGGGGTTGAGACAGGGCTGCGTGGCTACACCTTC.

The CDR3 region is CASSQGLAGGVSYNEQFF. CDR3 DNA sequence: TGTGCCAGCAGCCAAGGACTAGCGGGGGGGGTCTCCTACAATGAGCAGTTCTTC. The chain joins TRBV7-6 to TRBJ2-1; 15 bases agree with TRBD2. The germline gives CDR1 SGHVS, CDR2 FNYEAQ. The V segment lost 5 bases and the J segment 0 bases; nucleotides outside the gene matches: 5. The CDR3 is 18 residues long.

V usage is TRBV5-1 and J usage is TRBJ1-6; maybe TRBD1 (5 bases). V dropped 7 bases and J dropped 9 bases, with 17 bases sitting between them. The CDR3 is 14 residues long. Germline lookup yields CDR1 SGHRS and CDR2 YFSETQ. DNA of the CDR3: TGCGCCAGCTCCACCGGAGACAGCCTTTCACCCCTCCACTTT. Translating gives CASSTGDSLSPLHF.

The J gene is TRBJ2-1, the V gene TRBV27; no firm D call. CDR3 length: 14 amino acids. Germline V gives CDR1 MNHEY, CDR2 SMNVEV (reference sequence). The V and J ends lost 6 bases and 1 base respectively, with 10 bases between them. CDR3 nucleotides: TGTGCCAGCAGCGTAGCTGGATCCTACAATGAGCAGTTCTTC. Protein sequence: CASSVAGSYNEQFF.

This clone occurred once. The V call is TRBV11-3, the J call TRBJ2-1, with 9 bases identical to TRBD2. The junction had 12 bases not matched to a gene; V was cut back by 0 bases and J by 9 bases. The CDR3 loop spans 17 amino acids. The V gene's germline CDR1 is SGHNT and CDR2 YENEEA. Here the CDR3 DNA reads TGTGCCAGCAGCTTAGATCGGTGGAGCGGGGGGTTGGGTGAGCAGTTCTTC. This codes for CASSLDRWSGGLGEQFF.

The chain is built from TRBV6-5 and TRBJ2-5; TRBD2 aligns across 12 bases. V dropped 6 bases and J dropped 12; count of bases not matched to a gene: 8. The CDR3 totals 13 residues. Germline CDR1 and CDR2: MNHEY and SVGAGI. The DNA of the CDR3 is TGTGCCAGCAGCAGGACTAGCGGGGCTATGAAGTACTTC. It yields the protein CASSRTSGAMKYF.

The chain combines TRBV5-8 with TRBJ1-5, with 7 bases identical to TRBD1. The CDR3 has 15 residues. Trimming took 2 bases from V and 6 from J; bases not matched to a gene: 8. The V gene's germline CDR1 is SGHTS and CDR2 YDEGEE. CDR3 region: CASSFDREGFQPQHF. CDR3 nucleotide sequence: TGTGCCAGCAGCTTTGACAGGGAAGGGTTTCAGCCCCAGCATTTT.

The chain carries TRBV4-2 and TRBJ2-3, with D tentatively TRBD2 (7 bases). Germline values: CDR1 LGHNA, CDR2 YNFKEQ. There are 14 residues in the CDR3. V gave up 1 base and J gave up 4 bases, with 9 bases separating them. The CDR3 spells CASSQGEGADTQYF. CDR3 nucleotide sequence: TGTGCCAGCAGCCAAGGGGAGGGGGCAGATACGCAGTATTTT.

The V gene is TRBV2, the J gene TRBJ1-4, with D hard to call. CDR3 size: 16 residues. Per germline, CDR1 SNHLY and CDR2 FYNNEI. The V and J ends lost 4 bases and 7 bases respectively, with 19 bases between them. For the CDR3, the DNA is TGTGCCAGCAGTGTTCCCGGGGTTAAACTTGGTGAAAAACTGTTTTTT. As protein: CASSVPGVKLGEKLFF.

CDR3 in amino acids: CASSPPSQETQYF. The CDR3 nucleotides read TGTGCCAGCAGCCCTCCGAGCCAAGAGACCCAGTACTTC. This sequence joins TRBV6-5 and TRBJ2-5; D unresolved. From germline, CDR1 is MNHEY and CDR2 SVGAGI. This CDR3 comprises 13 residues. V was pared by 6 bases and J by 1 base, with 9 bases between.

The CDR3 loop reads CASSLTGGAGNTIYF. DNA of the CDR3: TGTGCCAGCAGCCTCACAGGGGGCGCCGGAAACACCATATATTTT. V gene TRBV7-9 combines with J gene TRBJ1-3; 9 nucleotides agree with TRBD1. This CDR3 comprises 15 residues. V lost 5 bases and J lost 4; bases outside the gene matches: 6. Germline V gene sequence: CDR1 SEHNR, CDR2 FQNEAQ (reference sequence).

This clone was observed a few times. This rearrangement joins TRBV6-6 to TRBJ1-1; TRBD1 matches at 9 bases. V trimming: 7 bases; J trimming: 5 bases; junction bases outside the gene matches: 8. The germline V gene encodes CDR1 MNHNY and CDR2 SVGAGI (reference sequence). The CDR3 contains 14 residues. CDR3 nucleotide sequence: TGTGCCAGCACCCCAACAGGGGGCATGACTGAAGCTTTCTTT. Residues: CASTPTGGMTEAFF.